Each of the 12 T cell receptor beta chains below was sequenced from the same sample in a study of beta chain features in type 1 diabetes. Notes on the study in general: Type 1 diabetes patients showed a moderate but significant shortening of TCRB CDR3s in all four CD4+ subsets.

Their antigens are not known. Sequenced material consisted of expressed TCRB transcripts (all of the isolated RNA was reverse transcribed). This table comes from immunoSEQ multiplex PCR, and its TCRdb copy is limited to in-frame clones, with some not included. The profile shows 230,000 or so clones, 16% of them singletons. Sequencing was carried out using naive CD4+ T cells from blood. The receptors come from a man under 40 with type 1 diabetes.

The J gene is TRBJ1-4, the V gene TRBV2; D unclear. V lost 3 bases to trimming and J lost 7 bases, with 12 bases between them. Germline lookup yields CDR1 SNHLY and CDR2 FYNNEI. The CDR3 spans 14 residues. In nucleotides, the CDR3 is TGTGCCAGCAGTGAGCGCAGGCGGGGTGAAAAACTGTTTTTT. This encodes CASSERRRGEKLFF. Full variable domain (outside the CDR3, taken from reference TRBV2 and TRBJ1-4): EPEVTQTPSHQVTQMGQEVILRCVPISNHLYFYWYRQILGQKVEFLVSFYNNEISEKSEIFDDQFSVERPDGSNFTLKIRSTKLEDSAMYFCASSERRRGEKLFFGSGTQLSVL.

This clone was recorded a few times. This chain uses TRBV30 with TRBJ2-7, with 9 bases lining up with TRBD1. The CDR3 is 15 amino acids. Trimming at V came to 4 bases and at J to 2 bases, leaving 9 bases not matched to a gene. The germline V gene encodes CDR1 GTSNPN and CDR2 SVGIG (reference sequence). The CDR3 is CAWITPGQGPYEQYF. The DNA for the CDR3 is TGTGCCTGGATTACACCGGGACAGGGACCCTACGAGCAGTACTTC.

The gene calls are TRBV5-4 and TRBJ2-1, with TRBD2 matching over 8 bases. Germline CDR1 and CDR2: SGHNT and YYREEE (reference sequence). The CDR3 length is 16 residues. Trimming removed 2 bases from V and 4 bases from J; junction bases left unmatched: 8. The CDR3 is CASSFSKASGYNEQFF. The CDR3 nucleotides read TGTGCCAGCAGCTTTTCCAAGGCTAGCGGGTACAATGAGCAGTTCTTC.

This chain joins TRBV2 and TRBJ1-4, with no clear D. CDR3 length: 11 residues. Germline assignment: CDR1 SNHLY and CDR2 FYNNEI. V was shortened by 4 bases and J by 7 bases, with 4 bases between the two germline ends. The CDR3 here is CASSGFEKLFF. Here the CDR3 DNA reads TGTGCCAGCAGTGGTTTTGAAAAACTGTTTTTT.

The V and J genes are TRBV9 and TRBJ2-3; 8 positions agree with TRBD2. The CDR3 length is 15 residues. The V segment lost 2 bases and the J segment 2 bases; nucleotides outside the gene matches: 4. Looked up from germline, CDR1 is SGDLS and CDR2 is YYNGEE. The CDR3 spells CASSVGAGATDTQYF. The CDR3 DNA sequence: TGTGCCAGCAGCGTCGGAGCGGGAGCCACAGATACGCAGTATTTT.

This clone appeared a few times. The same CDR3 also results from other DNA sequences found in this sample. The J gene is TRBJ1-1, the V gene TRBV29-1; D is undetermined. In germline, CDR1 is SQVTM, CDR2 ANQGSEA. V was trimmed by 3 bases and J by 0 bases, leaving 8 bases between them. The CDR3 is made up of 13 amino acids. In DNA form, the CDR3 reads TGCAGCGTTGAGGGAGTATTGAACACTGAAGCTTTCTTT. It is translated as CSVEGVLNTEAFF.

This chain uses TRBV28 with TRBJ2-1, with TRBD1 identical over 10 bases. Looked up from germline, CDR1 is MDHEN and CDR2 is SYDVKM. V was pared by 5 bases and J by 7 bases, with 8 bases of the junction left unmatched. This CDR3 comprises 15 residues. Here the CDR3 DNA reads TGTGCCAGCAGTACCACCGGGACAGGGGTAAATGAGCAGTTCTTC. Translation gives CASSTTGTGVNEQFF. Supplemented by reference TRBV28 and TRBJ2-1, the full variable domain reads DVKVTQSSRYLVKRTGEKVFLECVQDMDHENMFWYRQDPGLGLRLIYFSYDVKMKEKGDIPEGYSVSREKKERFSLILESASTNQTSMYLCASSTTGTGVNEQFFGPGTRLTVL.

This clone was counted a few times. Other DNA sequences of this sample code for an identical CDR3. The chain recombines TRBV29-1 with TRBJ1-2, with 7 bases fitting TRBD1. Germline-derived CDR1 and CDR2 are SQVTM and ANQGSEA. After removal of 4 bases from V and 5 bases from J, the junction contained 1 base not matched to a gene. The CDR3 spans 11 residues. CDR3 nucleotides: TGCAGCGTTGGACAGGGATATGGCTACACCTTC. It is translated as CSVGQGYGYTF.

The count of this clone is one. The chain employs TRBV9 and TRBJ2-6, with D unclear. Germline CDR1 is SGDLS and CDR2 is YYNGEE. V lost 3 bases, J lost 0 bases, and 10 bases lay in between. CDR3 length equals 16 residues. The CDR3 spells CASSAHHLSGANVLTF. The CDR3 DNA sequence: TGTGCCAGCAGCGCCCACCACCTCTCTGGGGCCAACGTCCTGACTTTC.

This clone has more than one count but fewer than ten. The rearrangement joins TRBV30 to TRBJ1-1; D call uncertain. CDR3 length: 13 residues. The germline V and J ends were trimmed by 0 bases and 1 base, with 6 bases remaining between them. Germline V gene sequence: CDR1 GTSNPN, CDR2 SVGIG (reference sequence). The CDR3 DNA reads TGTGCCTGGAGTGTAGCGTGGAACACTGAAGCTTTCTTT. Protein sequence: CAWSVAWNTEAFF.

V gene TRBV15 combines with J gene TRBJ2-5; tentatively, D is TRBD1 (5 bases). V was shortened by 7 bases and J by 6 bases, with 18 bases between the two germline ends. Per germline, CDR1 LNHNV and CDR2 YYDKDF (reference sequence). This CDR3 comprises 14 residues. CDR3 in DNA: TGTGCCACCACCCCTAGACAGCCCGGTCAGACCCAGTACTTC. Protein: CATTPRQPGQTQYF.

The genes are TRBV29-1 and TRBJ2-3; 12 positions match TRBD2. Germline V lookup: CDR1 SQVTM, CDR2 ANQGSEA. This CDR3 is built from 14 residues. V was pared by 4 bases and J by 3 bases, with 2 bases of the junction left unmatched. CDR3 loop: CSVGTSGMTDTQYF. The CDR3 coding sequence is TGCAGCGTTGGGACTAGCGGGATGACAGATACGCAGTATTTT.